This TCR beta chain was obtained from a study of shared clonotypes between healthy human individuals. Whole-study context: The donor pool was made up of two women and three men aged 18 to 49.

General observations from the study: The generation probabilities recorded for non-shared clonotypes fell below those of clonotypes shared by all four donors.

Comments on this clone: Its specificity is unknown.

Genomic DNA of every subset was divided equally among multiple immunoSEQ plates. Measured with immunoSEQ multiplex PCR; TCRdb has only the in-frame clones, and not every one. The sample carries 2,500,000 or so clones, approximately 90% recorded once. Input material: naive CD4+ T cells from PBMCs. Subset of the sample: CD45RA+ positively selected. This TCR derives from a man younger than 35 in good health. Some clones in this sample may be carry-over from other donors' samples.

The CDR3, as DNA: TGTGCCAGCAGTTTCCTCCCGAAACCACTGTACGAGCAGTACTTC. It translates to CASSFLPKPLYEQYF. V gene TRBV27 combines with J gene TRBJ2-7, with D hard to call. Germline CDR1 MNHEY, CDR2 SMNVEV (reference sequence). CDR3 length: 15 amino acids. V was cut by 3 bases and J by 4 bases, with 16 bases left in between.